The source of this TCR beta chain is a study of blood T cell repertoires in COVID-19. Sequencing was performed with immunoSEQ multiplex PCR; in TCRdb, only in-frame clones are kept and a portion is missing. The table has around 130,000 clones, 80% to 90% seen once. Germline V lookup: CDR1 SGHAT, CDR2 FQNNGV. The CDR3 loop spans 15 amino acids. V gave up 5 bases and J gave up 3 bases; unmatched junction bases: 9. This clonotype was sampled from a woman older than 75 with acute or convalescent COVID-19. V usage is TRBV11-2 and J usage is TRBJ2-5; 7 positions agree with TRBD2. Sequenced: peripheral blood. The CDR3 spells CASSRRLRGEETQYF. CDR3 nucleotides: TGTGCCAGCAGCCGAAGGCTTCGGGGGGAAGAGACCCAGTACTTC.